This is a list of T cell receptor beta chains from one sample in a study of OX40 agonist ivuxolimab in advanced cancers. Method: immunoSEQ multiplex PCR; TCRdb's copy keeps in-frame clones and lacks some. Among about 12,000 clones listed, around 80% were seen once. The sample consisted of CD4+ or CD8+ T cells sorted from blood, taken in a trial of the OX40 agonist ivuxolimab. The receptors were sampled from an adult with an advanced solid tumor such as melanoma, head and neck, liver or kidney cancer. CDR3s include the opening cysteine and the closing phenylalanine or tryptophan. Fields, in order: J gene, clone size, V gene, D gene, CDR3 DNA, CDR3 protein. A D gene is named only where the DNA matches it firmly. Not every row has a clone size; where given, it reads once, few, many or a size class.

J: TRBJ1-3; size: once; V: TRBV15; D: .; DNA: TGTGCCACCAGCAGAGATGGAACCACTGGAAACACCATATATTTT; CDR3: CATSRDGTTGNTIYF
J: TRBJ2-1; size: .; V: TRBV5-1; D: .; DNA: TGCGCCAGCAGCTCGGTTGAGACAGCAAACTACAATGAGCAGTTCTTC; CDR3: CASSSVETANYNEQFF
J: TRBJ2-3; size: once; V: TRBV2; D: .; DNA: TGTGCCAGCAGTGACAAAAACTTGCAGTATTTT; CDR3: CASSDKNLQYF
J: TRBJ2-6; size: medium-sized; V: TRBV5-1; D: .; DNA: TGCGCCAGCAGCTACCGAACCTCTGGGGCCAACGTCCTGACTTTC; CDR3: CASSYRTSGANVLTF
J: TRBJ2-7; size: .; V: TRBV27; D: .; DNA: TGTGCCAGCAGTCTTGACAGGCTTAGCGAGCAGTACTTC; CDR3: CASSLDRLSEQYF
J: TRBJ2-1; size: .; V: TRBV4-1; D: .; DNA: TGCGCCAGCAGCCAAGACGCCCGGCAAACCAATGAGCAGTTCTTC; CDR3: CASSQDARQTNEQFF
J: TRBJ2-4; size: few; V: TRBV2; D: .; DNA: TGTGCCAGCAGTGGGTTGATTCAGTACTTC; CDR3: CASSGLIQYF
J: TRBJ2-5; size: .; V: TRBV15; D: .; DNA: TGTGCCACCAGCAGAGCACGAAGGGGAGAGACCCAGTACTTC; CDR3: CATSRARRGETQYF
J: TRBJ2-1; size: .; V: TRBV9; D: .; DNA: TGTGCCAGCAGAGACCCGGGCTCCTCTAATGAGCAGTTCTTC; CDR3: CASRDPGSSNEQFF
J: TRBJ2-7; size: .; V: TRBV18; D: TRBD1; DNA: TGTGCCAGCTTACCACCGACAGGGGTCGAGCAGTACTTC; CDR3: CASLPPTGVEQYF
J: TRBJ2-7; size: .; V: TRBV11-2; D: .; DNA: TGTGCCAGCAGCTTGGGGGTTTCCTACGAGCAGTACTTC; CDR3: CASSLGVSYEQYF
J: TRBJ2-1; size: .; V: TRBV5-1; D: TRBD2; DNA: TGCGCCAGCAGGTATAGCGGGAGCTCCTACAATGAGCAGTTCTTC; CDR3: CASRYSGSSYNEQFF
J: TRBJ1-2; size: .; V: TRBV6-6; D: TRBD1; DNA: TGTGCCAGCAGTTATACCGGGACAGGGGCTTTCGGCTACACCTTC; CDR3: CASSYTGTGAFGYTF
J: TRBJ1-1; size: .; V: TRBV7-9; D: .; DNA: TGTGCCAGCAGCTTATCAGACAGAAATGAAGCTTTCTTT; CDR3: CASSLSDRNEAFF
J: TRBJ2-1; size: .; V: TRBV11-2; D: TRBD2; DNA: TGTGCCAGCAGCTTAGACCCGAGCGGGAGTCGGAAGAATGAGCAGTTCTTC; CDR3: CASSLDPSGSRKNEQFF
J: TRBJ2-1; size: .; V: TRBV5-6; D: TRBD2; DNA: TGTGCCAGCAGCACGGGACTAGCGGGGGCTCAGTTCTTC; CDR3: CASSTGLAGAQFF
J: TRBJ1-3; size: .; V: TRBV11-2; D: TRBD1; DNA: TGTGCCTCCCGACAGGGGTATTCGGACACCATATATTTT; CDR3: CASRQGYSDTIYF
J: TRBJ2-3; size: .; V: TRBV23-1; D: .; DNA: TGCGCCAGCATCGACAGGAGGACGCGGGCCTTAGATACGCAGTATTTT; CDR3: CASIDRRTRALDTQYF
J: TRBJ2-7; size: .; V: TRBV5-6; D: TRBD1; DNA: TGTGCCAGCAGGCCACAGGGGACCTCCTACGAGCAGTACTTC; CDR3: CASRPQGTSYEQYF
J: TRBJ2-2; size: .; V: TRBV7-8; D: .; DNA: TGTGCCAGCAGCTTAGGGGGGCTCGGCACCGGGGAGCTGTTTTTT; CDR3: CASSLGGLGTGELFF
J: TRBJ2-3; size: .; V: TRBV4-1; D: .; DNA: TGCGCCAGCAGCCAAGAGTTAGCGACCTTCACAGATACGCAGTATTTT; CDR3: CASSQELATFTDTQYF
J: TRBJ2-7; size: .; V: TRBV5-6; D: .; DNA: TGTGCCAGCAGCTTGGTAGGGAAGGAGCAGTACTTC; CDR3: CASSLVGKEQYF
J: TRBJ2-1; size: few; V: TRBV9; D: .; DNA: TGTGCCAGCAGCCCGGGAAGGGGAAGCGATGAGCAGTTCTTC; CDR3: CASSPGRGSDEQFF
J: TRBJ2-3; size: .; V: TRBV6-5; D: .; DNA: TGTGCCAGCAGCCCCAGGGGCGCGGCGCAGTATTTT; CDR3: CASSPRGAAQYF
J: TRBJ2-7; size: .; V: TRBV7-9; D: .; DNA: TGTGCCAGCGAGGGGGAAGCTGACTACGAGCAGTACTTC; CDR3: CASEGEADYEQYF
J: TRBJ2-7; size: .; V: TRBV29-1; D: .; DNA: TGCAGCGTTGTTGGTCACGAGCAGTACTTC; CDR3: CSVVGHEQYF
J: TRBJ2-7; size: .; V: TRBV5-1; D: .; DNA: TGCGCCAGCAGCTTGGACGGCGAGCAGTACTTC; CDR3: CASSLDGEQYF
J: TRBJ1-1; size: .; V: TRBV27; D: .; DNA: TGTGCCAGCAGTTCCGGTGGGATTGGTGAAGCTTTCTTT; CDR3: CASSSGGIGEAFF
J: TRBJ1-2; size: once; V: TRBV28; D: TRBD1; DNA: TGTGCCAGCAGTTTGGGACAGAAGTATGGCTACACCTTC; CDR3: CASSLGQKYGYTF
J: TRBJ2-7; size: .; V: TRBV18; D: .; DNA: TGTGCCAGCTCACCGGCCGCTCCCTCCTACGAGCAGTACTTC; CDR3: CASSPAAPSYEQYF
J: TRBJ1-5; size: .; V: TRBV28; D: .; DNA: TGTGCCAGCAGTTTAGGGCAGGGTTTTCGTCAGCCCCAGCATTTT; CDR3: CASSLGQGFRQPQHF
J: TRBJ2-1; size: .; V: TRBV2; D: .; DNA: TGTGCCAGCAGTGCTGTTGGGAGTTCTCCTGGCGGGGAGCAGTTCTTC; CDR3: CASSAVGSSPGGEQFF
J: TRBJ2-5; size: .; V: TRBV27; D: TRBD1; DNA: TGTGCCAGCAGTTTAAGGGACAGGGTTGAGACCCAGTACTTC; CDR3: CASSLRDRVETQYF
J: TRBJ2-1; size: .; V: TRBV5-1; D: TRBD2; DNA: TGCGCCAGCAGCTTGGGCGGGGGTGATCTGTTCTTC; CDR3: CASSLGGGDLFF
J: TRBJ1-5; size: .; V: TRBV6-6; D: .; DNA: TGTGCCAGCGGAAACCCAGGGGATCAGCCCCAGCATTTT; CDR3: CASGNPGDQPQHF
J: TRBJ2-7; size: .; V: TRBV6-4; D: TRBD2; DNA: TGTGCCAGCACTAGCGGGACCCCCGCCTACGAGCAGTACTTC; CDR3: CASTSGTPAYEQYF
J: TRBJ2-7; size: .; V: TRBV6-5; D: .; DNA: TGTGCCAGCAGTTACCAACTCGGGTACGAGCAGTACTTC; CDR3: CASSYQLGYEQYF
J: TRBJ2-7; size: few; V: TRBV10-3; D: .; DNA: TGTGCCATCAGTGAGGGCTCCTACGAGCAGTACTTC; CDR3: CAISEGSYEQYF
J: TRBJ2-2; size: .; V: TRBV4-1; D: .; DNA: TGCGCCAGCAGCCAAGATTCCGTCACCGGGGAGCTGTTTTTT; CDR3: CASSQDSVTGELFF
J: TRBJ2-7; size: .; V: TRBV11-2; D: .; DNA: TGTGCCAGCAGCTTAGTCGCAGAAGGTGACGAGCAGTACTTC; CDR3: CASSLVAEGDEQYF